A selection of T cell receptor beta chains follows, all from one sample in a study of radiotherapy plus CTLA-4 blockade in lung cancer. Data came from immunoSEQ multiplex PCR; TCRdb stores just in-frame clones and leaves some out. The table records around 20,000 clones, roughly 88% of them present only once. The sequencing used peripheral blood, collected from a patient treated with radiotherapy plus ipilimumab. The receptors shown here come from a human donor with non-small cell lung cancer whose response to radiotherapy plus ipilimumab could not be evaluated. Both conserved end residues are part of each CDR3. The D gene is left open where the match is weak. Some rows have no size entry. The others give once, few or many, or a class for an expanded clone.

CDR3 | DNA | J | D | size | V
CASSPSGRGDTQYF | TGTGCCAGCAGTCCTAGCGGGAGGGGGGATACGCAGTATTTT | TRBJ2-3 | TRBD2 | NA | TRBV9
CASSTGQGSQETQYF | TGTGCCAGCAGTACGGGACAGGGTTCCCAAGAGACCCAGTACTTC | TRBJ2-5 | TRBD1 | NA | TRBV27
CASSLTSGRRETQYF | TGTGCCAGCAGCTTAACTAGCGGGAGGAGAGAGACCCAGTACTTC | TRBJ2-5 | TRBD2 | NA | TRBV7-9
CASSIQYTGELFF | TGCGCCAGCAGCATTCAGTACACCGGGGAGCTGTTTTTT | TRBJ2-2 | NA | NA | TRBV5-1
CAISGAGTGNTEAFF | TGTGCCATCAGTGGTGCCGGGACAGGGAACACTGAAGCTTTCTTT | TRBJ1-1 | TRBD1 | NA | TRBV10-3
CAISKAEQGVNTEAFF | TGTGCCATCAGTAAGGCTGAACAGGGGGTGAACACTGAAGCTTTCTTT | TRBJ1-1 | TRBD1 | NA | TRBV10-3
CASSTDRGSGRSPLHF | TGTGCCAGCAGCACCGACAGGGGATCTGGGAGGTCACCCCTCCACTTT | TRBJ1-6 | TRBD1 | few | TRBV5-4
CATTGGVSYGYTF | TGTGCCACCACCGGAGGGGTCAGCTATGGCTACACCTTC | TRBJ1-2 | NA | NA | TRBV28
CAGSLQTSGGQETQYF | TGCGCCGGCAGCTTACAGACTAGCGGGGGACAAGAGACCCAGTACTTC | TRBJ2-5 | TRBD2 | NA | TRBV5-1
CASSLTGLAVNEQFF | TGTGCCAGCAGTCTAACGGGACTAGCTGTGAATGAGCAGTTCTTC | TRBJ2-1 | TRBD2 | NA | TRBV7-8
CASGADYNSPLHF | TGTGCCAGCGGGGCAGACTATAATTCACCCCTCCACTTT | TRBJ1-6 | NA | few | TRBV2
CATRRGAGETQYF | TGTGCCACTCGACGTGGGGCAGGGGAGACCCAGTACTTC | TRBJ2-5 | NA | NA | TRBV2
CASSESLYGGNEQFF | TGCGCCAGCAGTGAGTCGCTGTACGGGGGCAATGAGCAGTTCTTC | TRBJ2-1 | NA | NA | TRBV10-2
CASSPGGSGQPQHF | TGTGCCAGCAGCCCCGGAGGGTCGGGGCAGCCCCAGCATTTT | TRBJ1-5 | NA | NA | TRBV28
CASSLDHYEQYF | TGTGCCAGCAGCTTAGACCACTACGAGCAGTACTTC | TRBJ2-7 | NA | NA | TRBV11-2
CASSLAGGGDGELFF | TGTGCCAGCAGCCTAGCGGGAGGAGGGGACGGGGAGCTGTTTTTT | TRBJ2-2 | TRBD2 | NA | TRBV6-5
CASSHDRQAPYTF | TGTGCCAGCAGTCACGACAGGCAAGCCCCCTACACCTTC | TRBJ1-2 | NA | NA | TRBV6-5
CASSLTEYVDNSGNTIYF | TGTGCCAGCAGCTTAACCGAGTATGTTGACAACTCTGGAAACACCATATATTTT | TRBJ1-3 | NA | NA | TRBV7-9
CASSVAERPYEQYF | TGTGCCAGCAGCGTAGCAGAGCGGCCCTACGAGCAGTACTTC | TRBJ2-7 | NA | NA | TRBV9
CASSSTASFRSSYEQYF | TGTGCCAGCAGTTCGACAGCTTCCTTTAGAAGCTCCTACGAGCAGTACTTC | TRBJ2-7 | NA | NA | TRBV28
CASSVEYNQPQHF | TGTGCCAGCAGCGTGGAGTACAATCAGCCCCAGCATTTT | TRBJ1-5 | NA | NA | TRBV28
CASSSTQGAHLAQETQYF | TGTGCCAGCAGCTCGACTCAGGGGGCTCACCTCGCCCAAGAGACCCAGTACTTC | TRBJ2-5 | TRBD1 | NA | TRBV7-6
CSATRQDTYEQFF | TGCAGCGCCACAAGACAGGATACGTATGAGCAGTTCTTC | TRBJ2-1 | NA | NA | TRBV29-1
CSVASSISNYGYTF | TGCAGCGTCGCCTCATCAATCAGTAACTATGGCTACACCTTC | TRBJ1-2 | NA | NA | TRBV29-1
CVVVSGTGANVLTF | TGTGTCGTGGTCTCGGGGACTGGGGCCAACGTCCTGACTTTC | TRBJ2-6 | NA | NA | TRBV6-1
CASSSQGVPYEQYF | TGTGCCAGCTCCTCACAGGGGGTCCCCTACGAGCAGTACTTC | TRBJ2-7 | TRBD1 | NA | TRBV18
CASSYSTHSNQPQHF | TGTGCCAGCAGTTATTCGACACACAGCAATCAGCCCCAGCATTTT | TRBJ1-5 | NA | NA | TRBV6-5
CASSFTFPGEGKYSYEQYF | TGTGCCAGCAGTTTTACCTTCCCGGGGGAGGGAAAATATTCCTACGAGCAGTACTTC | TRBJ2-7 | TRBD2 | once | TRBV27
CASSFVGAGDTQYF | TGTGCCAGCAGCTTCGTGGGGGCGGGAGATACGCAGTATTTT | TRBJ2-3 | NA | NA | TRBV7-9
CASAGTGERSEQYF | TGTGCCAGTGCCGGGACAGGGGAAAGGAGTGAGCAGTACTTC | TRBJ2-5 | TRBD1 | NA | TRBV19
CASSTGLEIYEQYF | TGTGCCAGCAGCACCGGACTAGAAATCTACGAGCAGTACTTC | TRBJ2-7 | TRBD2 | NA | TRBV5-4
CASSLGQQNTEAFF | TGTGCCAGCAGCTTAGGACAGCAGAACACTGAAGCTTTCTTT | TRBJ1-1 | NA | once | TRBV11-2
CASSHGVGAEGYTF | TGTGCCAGCAGTCATGGGGTAGGGGCCGAAGGCTACACCTTC | TRBJ1-2 | NA | NA | TRBV6-6
CAISAGGRSVRGDNEQFF | TGTGCCATCAGCGCTGGAGGGCGTTCGGTAAGAGGGGACAATGAGCAGTTCTTC | TRBJ2-1 | NA | NA | TRBV10-3
CASSRVGGSGGGYTDTQYF | TGTGCCAGCAGCCGGGTGGGGGGTAGCGGGGGGGGCTACACAGATACGCAGTATTTT | TRBJ2-3 | TRBD2 | NA | TRBV5-6